The rows below give T cell receptor beta chains drawn from one sample of a study of cytomegalovirus exposure and HLA in healthy donors. Sequencing was performed with immunoSEQ multiplex PCR; in TCRdb, only in-frame clones are kept and a portion is missing. The table shows approximately 110,000 clones, with 65% to 90% occurring only once. Sequences were obtained from PBMCs. The receptors originated from a woman aged 25 to 45 in good health and CMV-seronegative. Both conserved end residues are part of each CDR3. D genes are given only for firm matches. The size of a clone is reported for some rows only, either as once, few or many, or as a class for expanded clones.

d_call: TRBD1; clone_size: few; v_call: TRBV4-3; j_call: TRBJ1-2; cdr3_nt: TGCGCCAGCAGCCAAGATTCCGGGACAGGGTTCCTAACTATGGGTGGCTACACCTTC; cdr3_aa: CASSQDSGTGFLTMGGYTF
d_call: NA; clone_size: NA; v_call: TRBV29-1; j_call: TRBJ2-5; cdr3_nt: TGCAGCGTCCTTAGCGGTCCGCAAGAGACCCAGTACTTC; cdr3_aa: CSVLSGPQETQYF
d_call: TRBD1; clone_size: NA; v_call: TRBV2; j_call: TRBJ1-3; cdr3_nt: TGTGCCAGATCCGGGACAGCCTCCGTCTCTGGAAACACCATATATTTT; cdr3_aa: CARSGTASVSGNTIYF
d_call: NA; clone_size: NA; v_call: TRBV5-4; j_call: TRBJ2-6; cdr3_nt: TGTGCCAGCAGCTTCTCAGGTGGGGCCAACGTCCTGACTTTC; cdr3_aa: CASSFSGGANVLTF
d_call: TRBD2; clone_size: NA; v_call: TRBV7-2; j_call: TRBJ2-3; cdr3_nt: TGTGCCAGCAGCTTAGACGGGGGGGGCACAGATACGCAGTATTTT; cdr3_aa: CASSLDGGGTDTQYF
d_call: TRBD2; clone_size: NA; v_call: TRBV7-9; j_call: TRBJ2-7; cdr3_nt: TGTGCCAGCAGCCCCCCGGGACTAGCGCGAAATGAGCAGTACTTC; cdr3_aa: CASSPPGLARNEQYF
d_call: TRBD1; clone_size: NA; v_call: TRBV7-3; j_call: TRBJ2-5; cdr3_nt: TGTGCCAGCAGCTTACAGACAGGGTACCAAGAGACCCAGTACTTC; cdr3_aa: CASSLQTGYQETQYF
d_call: NA; clone_size: NA; v_call: TRBV6-6; j_call: TRBJ2-7; cdr3_nt: TGTGCCAGCAGTTACCCGAACAGGGAGTCCTACGAGCAGTACTTC; cdr3_aa: CASSYPNRESYEQYF
d_call: TRBD1; clone_size: NA; v_call: TRBV28; j_call: TRBJ2-7; cdr3_nt: TGTGCCAGCAGGTCGGGACAGGGGGTTACTAGGAGCTCCTACGAGCAGTACTTC; cdr3_aa: CASRSGQGVTRSSYEQYF
d_call: NA; clone_size: NA; v_call: TRBV21-1; j_call: TRBJ2-5; cdr3_nt: TGTGCCAGCAGCATCAACAGGGTGAGGTACCAGGAGACCCAGTACTTC; cdr3_aa: CASSINRVRYQETQYF